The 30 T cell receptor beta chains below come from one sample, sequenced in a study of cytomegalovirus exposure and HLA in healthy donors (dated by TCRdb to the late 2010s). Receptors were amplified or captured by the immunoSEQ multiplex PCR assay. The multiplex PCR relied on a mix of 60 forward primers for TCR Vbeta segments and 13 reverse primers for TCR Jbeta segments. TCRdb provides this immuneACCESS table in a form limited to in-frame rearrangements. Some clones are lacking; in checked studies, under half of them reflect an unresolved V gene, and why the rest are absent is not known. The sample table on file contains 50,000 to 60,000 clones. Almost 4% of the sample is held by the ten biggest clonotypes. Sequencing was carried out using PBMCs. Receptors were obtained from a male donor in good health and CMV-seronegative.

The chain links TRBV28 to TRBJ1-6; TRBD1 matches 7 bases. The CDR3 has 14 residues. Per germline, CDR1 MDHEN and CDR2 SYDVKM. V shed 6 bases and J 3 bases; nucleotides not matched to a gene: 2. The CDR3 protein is CASRGQSYNSPLHF. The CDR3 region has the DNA TGTGCCAGCAGGGGACAGAGCTATAATTCACCCCTCCACTTT.

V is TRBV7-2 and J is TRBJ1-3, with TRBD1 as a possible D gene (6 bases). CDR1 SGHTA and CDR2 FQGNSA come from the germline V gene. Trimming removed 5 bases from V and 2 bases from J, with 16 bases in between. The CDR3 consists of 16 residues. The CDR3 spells CASSPRGAIPGNTIYF. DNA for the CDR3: TGTGCCAGCAGCCCTCGGGGGGCCATTCCTGGAAACACCATATATTTT.

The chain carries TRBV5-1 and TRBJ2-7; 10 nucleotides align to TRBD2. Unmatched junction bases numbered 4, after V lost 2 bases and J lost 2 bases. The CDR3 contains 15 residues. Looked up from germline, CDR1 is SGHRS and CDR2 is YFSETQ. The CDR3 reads CASSFTSGAAYEQYF. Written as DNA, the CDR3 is TGCGCCAGCAGCTTCACTAGCGGGGCCGCCTACGAGCAGTACTTC.

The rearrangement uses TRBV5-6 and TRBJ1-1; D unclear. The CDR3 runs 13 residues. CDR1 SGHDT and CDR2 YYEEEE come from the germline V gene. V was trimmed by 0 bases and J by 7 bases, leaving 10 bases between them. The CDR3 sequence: CASSLGTEGEAFF. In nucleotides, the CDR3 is TGTGCCAGCAGCTTGGGGACCGAGGGTGAAGCTTTCTTT.

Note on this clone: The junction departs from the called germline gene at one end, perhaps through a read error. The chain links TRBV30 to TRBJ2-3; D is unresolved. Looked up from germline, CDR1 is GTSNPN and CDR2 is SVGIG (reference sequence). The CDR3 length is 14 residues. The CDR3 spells CASQTLSFTDKQYF. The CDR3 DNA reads TGTGCCTCCCAGACACTCTCTTTCACAGATAAGCAGTATTTT.

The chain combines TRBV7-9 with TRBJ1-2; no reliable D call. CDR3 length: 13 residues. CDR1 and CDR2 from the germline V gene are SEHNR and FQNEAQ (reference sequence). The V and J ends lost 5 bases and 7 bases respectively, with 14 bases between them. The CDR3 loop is CASSPDYPGGYTF. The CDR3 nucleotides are TGTGCCAGCAGCCCGGACTATCCGGGTGGCTACACCTTC. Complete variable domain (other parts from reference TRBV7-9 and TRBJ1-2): DTGVSQNPRHKITKRGQNVTFRCDPISEHNRLYWYRQTLGQGPEFLTYFQNEAQLEKSRLLSDRFSAERPKGSFSTLEIQRTEQGDSAMYLCASSPDYPGGYTFGSGTRLTVV.

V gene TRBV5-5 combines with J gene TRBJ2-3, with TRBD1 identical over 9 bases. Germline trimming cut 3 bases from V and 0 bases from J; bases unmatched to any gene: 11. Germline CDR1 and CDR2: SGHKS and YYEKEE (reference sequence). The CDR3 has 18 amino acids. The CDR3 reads CASSWRMGQGLSTDTQYF. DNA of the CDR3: TGTGCCAGCAGCTGGAGGATGGGACAGGGCCTTAGCACAGATACGCAGTATTTT.

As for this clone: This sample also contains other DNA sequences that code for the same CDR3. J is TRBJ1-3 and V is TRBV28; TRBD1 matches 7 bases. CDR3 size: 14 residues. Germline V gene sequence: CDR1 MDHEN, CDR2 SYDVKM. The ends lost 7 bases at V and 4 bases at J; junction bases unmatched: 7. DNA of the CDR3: TGTGCCAGCAACCTCGACAGGGTCGGAAACACCATATATTTT. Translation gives CASNLDRVGNTIYF. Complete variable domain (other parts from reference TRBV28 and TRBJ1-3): DVKVTQSSRYLVKRTGEKVFLECVQDMDHENMFWYRQDPGLGLRLIYFSYDVKMKEKGDIPEGYSVSREKKERFSLILESASTNQTSMYLCASNLDRVGNTIYFGEGSWLTVV.

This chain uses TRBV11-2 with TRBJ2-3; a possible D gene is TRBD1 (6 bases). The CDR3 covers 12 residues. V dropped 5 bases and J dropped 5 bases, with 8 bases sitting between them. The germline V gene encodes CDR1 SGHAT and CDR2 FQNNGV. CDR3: CASSRGGDTQYF. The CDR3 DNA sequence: TGTGCCAGCAGCCGAGGGGGAGATACGCAGTATTTT.

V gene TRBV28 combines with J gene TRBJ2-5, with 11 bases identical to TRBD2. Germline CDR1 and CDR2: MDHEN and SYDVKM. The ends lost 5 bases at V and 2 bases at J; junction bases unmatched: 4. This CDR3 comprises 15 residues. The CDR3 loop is CASSPRLAGQETQYF. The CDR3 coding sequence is TGTGCCAGCAGTCCACGACTAGCGGGGCAAGAGACCCAGTACTTC.

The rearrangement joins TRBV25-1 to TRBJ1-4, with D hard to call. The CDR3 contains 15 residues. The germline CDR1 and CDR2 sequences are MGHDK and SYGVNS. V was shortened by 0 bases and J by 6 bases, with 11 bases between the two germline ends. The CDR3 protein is CASSEYKQPDEKLFF. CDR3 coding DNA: TGTGCCAGCAGTGAATATAAACAGCCTGATGAAAAACTGTTTTTT.

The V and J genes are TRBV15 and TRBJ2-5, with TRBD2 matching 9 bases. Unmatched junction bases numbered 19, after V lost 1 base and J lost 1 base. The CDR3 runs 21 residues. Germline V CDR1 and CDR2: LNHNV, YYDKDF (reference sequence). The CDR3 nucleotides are TGTGCCACCAGCAGAGGTATAGGTCTAGCGGGATCTAAGGGGCCCCAAGAGACCCAGTACTTC. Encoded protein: CATSRGIGLAGSKGPQETQYF. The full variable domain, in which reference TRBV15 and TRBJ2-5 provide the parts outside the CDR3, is DAMVIQNPRYQVTQFGKPVTLSCSQTLNHNVMYWYQQKSSQAPKLLFHYYDKDFNNEADTPDNFQSRRPNTSFCFLDIRSPGLGDTAMYLCATSRGIGLAGSKGPQETQYFGPGTRLLVL.

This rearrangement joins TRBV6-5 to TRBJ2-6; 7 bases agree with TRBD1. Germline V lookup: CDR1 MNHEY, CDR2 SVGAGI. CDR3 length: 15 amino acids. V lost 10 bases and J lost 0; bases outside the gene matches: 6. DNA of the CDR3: TGTGCCACCCAGGGGGATGGCTCTGGGGCCAACGTCCTGACTTTC. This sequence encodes CATQGDGSGANVLTF.

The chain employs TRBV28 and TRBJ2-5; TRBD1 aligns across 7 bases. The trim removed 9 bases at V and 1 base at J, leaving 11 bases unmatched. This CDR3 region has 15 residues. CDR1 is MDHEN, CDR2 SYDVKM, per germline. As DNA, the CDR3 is TGTGCCAGTCAGAGCAACAGGGGCCTCCAAGAGACCCAGTACTTC. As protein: CASQSNRGLQETQYF.

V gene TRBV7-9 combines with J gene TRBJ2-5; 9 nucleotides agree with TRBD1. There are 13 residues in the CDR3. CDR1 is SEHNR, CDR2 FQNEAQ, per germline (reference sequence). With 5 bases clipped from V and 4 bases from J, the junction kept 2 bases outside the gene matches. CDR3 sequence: CASSTDRGETQYF. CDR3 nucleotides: TGTGCCAGCAGCACGGACAGGGGAGAGACCCAGTACTTC.

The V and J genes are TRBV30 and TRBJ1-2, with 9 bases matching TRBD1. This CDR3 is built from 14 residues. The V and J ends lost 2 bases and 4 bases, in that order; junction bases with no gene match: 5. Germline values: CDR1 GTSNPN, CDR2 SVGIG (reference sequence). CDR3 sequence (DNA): TGTGCCTGGAGTTTCCGACAGGGGGTCTATGGCTACACCTTC. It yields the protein CAWSFRQGVYGYTF. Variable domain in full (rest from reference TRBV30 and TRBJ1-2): SQTIHQWPATLVQPVGSPLSLECTVEGTSNPNLYWYRQAAGRGLQLLFYSVGIGQISSEVPQNLSASRPQDRQFILSSKKLLLSDSGFYLCAWSFRQGVYGYTFGSGTRLTVV.

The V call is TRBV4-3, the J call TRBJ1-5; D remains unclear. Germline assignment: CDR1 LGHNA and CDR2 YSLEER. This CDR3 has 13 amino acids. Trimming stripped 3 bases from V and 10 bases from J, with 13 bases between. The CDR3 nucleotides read TGCGCCAGCAGCCAGGCTCTCGCCTCACCCCAGCATTTT. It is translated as CASSQALASPQHF.

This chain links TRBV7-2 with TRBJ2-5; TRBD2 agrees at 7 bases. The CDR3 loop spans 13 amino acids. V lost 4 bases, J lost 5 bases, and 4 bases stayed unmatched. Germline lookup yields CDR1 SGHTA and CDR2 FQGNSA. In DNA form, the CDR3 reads TGTGCCAGCAGCTATTCTAGCGGCGAGACCCAGTACTTC. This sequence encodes CASSYSSGETQYF.

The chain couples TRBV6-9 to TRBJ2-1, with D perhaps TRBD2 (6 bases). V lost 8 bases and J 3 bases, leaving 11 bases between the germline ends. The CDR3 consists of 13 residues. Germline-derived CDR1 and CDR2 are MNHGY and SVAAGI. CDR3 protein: CASRDFYYNEQFF. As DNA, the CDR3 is TGTGCCAGCCGGGACTTCTACTACAATGAGCAGTTCTTC.

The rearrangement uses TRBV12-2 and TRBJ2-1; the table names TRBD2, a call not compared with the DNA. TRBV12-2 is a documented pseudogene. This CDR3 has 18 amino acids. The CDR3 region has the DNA TGTGCAAGTCGCTTACCCCGACTAGCGGGAGGGCCTTGCAATGAGCAGTTCTTC. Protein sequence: CASRLPRLAGGPCNEQFF.

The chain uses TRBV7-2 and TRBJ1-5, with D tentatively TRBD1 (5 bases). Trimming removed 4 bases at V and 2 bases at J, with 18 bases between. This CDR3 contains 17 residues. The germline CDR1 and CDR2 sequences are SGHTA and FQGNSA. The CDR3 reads CASSYRGGFGRNQPQHF. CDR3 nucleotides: TGTGCCAGCAGCTATCGCGGGGGTTTTGGACGCAATCAGCCCCAGCATTTT.

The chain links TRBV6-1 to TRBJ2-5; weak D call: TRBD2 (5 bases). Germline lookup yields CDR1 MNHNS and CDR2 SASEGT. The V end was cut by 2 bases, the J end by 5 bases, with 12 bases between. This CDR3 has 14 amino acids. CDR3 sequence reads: CASSEQIRDETQYF. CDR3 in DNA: TGTGCCAGCAGTGAACAAATACGGGATGAGACCCAGTACTTC.

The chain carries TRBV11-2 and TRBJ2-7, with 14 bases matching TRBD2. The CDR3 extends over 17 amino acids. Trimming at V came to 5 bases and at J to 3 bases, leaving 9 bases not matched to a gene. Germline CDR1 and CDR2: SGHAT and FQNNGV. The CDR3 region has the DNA TGTGCCAGCAGCCCCCAGGGACTAGCGGGAGCAGTCTACGAGCAGTACTTC. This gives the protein CASSPQGLAGAVYEQYF.

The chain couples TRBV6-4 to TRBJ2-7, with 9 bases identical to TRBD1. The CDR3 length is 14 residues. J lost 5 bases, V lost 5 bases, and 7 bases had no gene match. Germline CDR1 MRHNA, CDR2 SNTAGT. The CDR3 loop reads CASSPKQGAHEQYF. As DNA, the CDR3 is TGTGCCAGCAGTCCTAAACAGGGGGCCCACGAGCAGTACTTC.

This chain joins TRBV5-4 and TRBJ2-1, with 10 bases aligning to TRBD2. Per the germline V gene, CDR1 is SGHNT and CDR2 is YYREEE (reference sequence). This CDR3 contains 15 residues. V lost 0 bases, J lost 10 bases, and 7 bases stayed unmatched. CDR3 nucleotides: TGTGCCAGCAGCTTGGGCCTAGCGGGGGCCAGGGAGCAGTTCTTC. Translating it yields CASSLGLAGAREQFF.

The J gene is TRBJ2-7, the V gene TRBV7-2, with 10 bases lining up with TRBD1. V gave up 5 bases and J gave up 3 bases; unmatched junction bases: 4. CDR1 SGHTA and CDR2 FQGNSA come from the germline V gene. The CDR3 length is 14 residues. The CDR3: CASSPRTGGYEQYF. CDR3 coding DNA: TGTGCCAGCAGCCCTAGGACAGGGGGCTACGAGCAGTACTTC. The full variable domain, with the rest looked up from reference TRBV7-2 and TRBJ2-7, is GAGVSQSPSNKVTEKGKDVELRCDPISGHTALYWYRQSLGQGLEFLIYFQGNSAPDKSGLPSDRFSAERTGGSVSTLTIQRTQQEDSAVYLCASSPRTGGYEQYFGPGTRLTVT.

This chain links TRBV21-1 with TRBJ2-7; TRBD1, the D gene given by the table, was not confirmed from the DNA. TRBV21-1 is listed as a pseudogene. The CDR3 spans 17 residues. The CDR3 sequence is CASSKALGDREVHEQYF. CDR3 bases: TGTGCCAGCAGCAAAGCGCTAGGGGACAGGGAGGTCCACGAGCAGTACTTC.

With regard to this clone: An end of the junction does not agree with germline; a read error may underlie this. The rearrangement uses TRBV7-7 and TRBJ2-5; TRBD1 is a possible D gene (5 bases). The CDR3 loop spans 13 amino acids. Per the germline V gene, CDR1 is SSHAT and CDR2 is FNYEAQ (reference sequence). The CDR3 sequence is CASSLTAQETQYF. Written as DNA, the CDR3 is TGTGCTAGCAGCCTGACAGCCCAAGAGACCCAGTACTTC. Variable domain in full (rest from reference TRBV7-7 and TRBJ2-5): GAGVSQSPRYKVTKRGQDVTLRCDPISSHATLYWYQQALGQGPEFLTYFNYEAQPDKSGLPSDRFSAERPEGSISTLTIQRTEQRDSAMYRCASSLTAQETQYFGPGTRLLVL.

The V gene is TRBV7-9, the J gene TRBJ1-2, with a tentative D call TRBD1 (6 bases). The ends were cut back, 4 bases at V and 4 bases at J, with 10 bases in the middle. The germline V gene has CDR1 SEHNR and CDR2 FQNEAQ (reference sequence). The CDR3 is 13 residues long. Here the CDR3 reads CASSYEGVYGYTF. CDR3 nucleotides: TGTGCCAGCAGCTATGAGGGGGTCTATGGCTACACCTTC.

CDR3 DNA sequence: TGTGCCAGCGGCGAAACAGGGGATGATTATGGCTACACCTTC. Translating gives CASGETGDDYGYTF. This chain connects TRBV6-6 to TRBJ1-2; TRBD1 agrees at 7 bases. This CDR3 comprises 14 residues. CDR1 and CDR2 from the germline V gene are MNHNY and SVGAGI (reference sequence). The V segment lost 8 bases and the J segment 5 bases; nucleotides outside the gene matches: 11.